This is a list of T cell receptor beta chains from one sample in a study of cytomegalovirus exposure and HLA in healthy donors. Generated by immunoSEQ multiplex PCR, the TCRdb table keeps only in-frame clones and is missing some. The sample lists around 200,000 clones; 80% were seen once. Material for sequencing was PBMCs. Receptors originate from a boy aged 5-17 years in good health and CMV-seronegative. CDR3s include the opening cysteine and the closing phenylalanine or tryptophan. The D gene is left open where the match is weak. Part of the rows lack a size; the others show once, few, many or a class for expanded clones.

cdr3_aa: CASSGEGLVNEQFF; cdr3_nt: TGTGCCAGCAGCGGGGAAGGACTAGTGAATGAGCAGTTCTTC; v_call: TRBV5-6; d_call: TRBD2; j_call: TRBJ2-1; clone_size: .
cdr3_aa: CASSLFSGGAYEQYF; cdr3_nt: TGTGCCAGCAGCTTATTTAGCGGGGGGGCCTACGAGCAGTACTTC; v_call: TRBV7-3; d_call: TRBD2; j_call: TRBJ2-7; clone_size: .
cdr3_aa: CASSEAGVSPLHF; cdr3_nt: TGTGCCAGCAGTGAAGCAGGGGTTTCACCCCTCCACTTT; v_call: TRBV6-5; d_call: .; j_call: TRBJ1-6; clone_size: .
cdr3_aa: CASSLSGRADTQYF; cdr3_nt: TGTGCCAGCAGCTTAAGCGGGAGAGCAGATACGCAGTATTTT; v_call: TRBV11-3; d_call: TRBD2; j_call: TRBJ2-3; clone_size: .
cdr3_aa: CASSLSPYRSYEQYF; cdr3_nt: TGTGCCAGCAGCTTAAGTCCCTACAGGAGCTACGAGCAGTACTTC; v_call: TRBV7-6; d_call: .; j_call: TRBJ2-7; clone_size: .
cdr3_aa: CASSAGKNYEQYF; cdr3_nt: TGTGCCAGCAGTGCAGGGAAGAACTACGAGCAGTACTTC; v_call: TRBV2; d_call: .; j_call: TRBJ2-7; clone_size: .
cdr3_aa: CASSWGLSNEQFF; cdr3_nt: TGTGCCAGTAGTTGGGGACTATCCAATGAGCAGTTCTTC; v_call: TRBV19; d_call: TRBD2; j_call: TRBJ2-1; clone_size: .
cdr3_aa: CACFAGGPGDTQYF; cdr3_nt: TGTGCCTGTTTCGCAGGGGGCCCAGGGGATACGCAGTATTTT; v_call: TRBV30; d_call: TRBD1; j_call: TRBJ2-3; clone_size: .
cdr3_aa: CASSLWTGQETQYF; cdr3_nt: TGTGCCAGCAGCTTGTGGACAGGGCAGGAGACCCAGTACTTC; v_call: TRBV7-6; d_call: TRBD1; j_call: TRBJ2-5; clone_size: once
cdr3_aa: CAWSVRLACNEQFF; cdr3_nt: TGTGCCTGGAGTGTGCGGCTAGCCTGCAATGAGCAGTTCTTC; v_call: TRBV30; d_call: .; j_call: TRBJ2-1; clone_size: .
cdr3_aa: CASSGDKQGYEQYF; cdr3_nt: TGTGCCAGCAGTGGGGACAAACAGGGCTACGAGCAGTACTTC; v_call: TRBV25-1; d_call: .; j_call: TRBJ2-7; clone_size: .
cdr3_aa: CASSRATDRGDETQYF; cdr3_nt: TGTGCCAGTAGTAGGGCAACAGACAGGGGAGATGAGACCCAGTACTTC; v_call: TRBV19; d_call: TRBD1; j_call: TRBJ2-5; clone_size: .
cdr3_aa: CASSAPGTGVMNTEAFF; cdr3_nt: TGTGCCAGCAGTGCGCCCGGGACAGGCGTCATGAACACTGAAGCTTTCTTT; v_call: TRBV25-1; d_call: TRBD1; j_call: TRBJ1-1; clone_size: few
cdr3_aa: CASMDQGRGLRAFF; cdr3_nt: TGTGCCAGCATGGACCAGGGCCGGGGGTTGAGGGCTTTCTTT; v_call: TRBV6-1; d_call: .; j_call: TRBJ1-1; clone_size: .
cdr3_aa: CASSQGTGQGNEQFF; cdr3_nt: TGCGCCAGCAGCCAAGGCACGGGACAGGGCAATGAGCAGTTCTTC; v_call: TRBV4-3; d_call: TRBD1; j_call: TRBJ2-1; clone_size: .
cdr3_aa: CASIYSGADGYTF; cdr3_nt: TGTGCCAGCATCTACTCAGGGGCGGATGGCTACACCTTC; v_call: TRBV2; d_call: .; j_call: TRBJ1-2; clone_size: few
cdr3_aa: CASSLKGRQETQYF; cdr3_nt: TGTGCCAGCAGCTTAAAGGGGCGGCAAGAGACCCAGTACTTC; v_call: TRBV7-2; d_call: .; j_call: TRBJ2-5; clone_size: .
cdr3_aa: CASSTGGSEAFF; cdr3_nt: TGTGCCAGCAGTACAGGGGGCTCTGAAGCTTTCTTT; v_call: TRBV2; d_call: TRBD1; j_call: TRBJ1-1; clone_size: .
cdr3_aa: CASSPQAGGDTQYF; cdr3_nt: TGTGCCAGCAGCCCCCAAGCTGGAGGAGATACGCAGTATTTT; v_call: TRBV11-2; d_call: .; j_call: TRBJ2-3; clone_size: .
cdr3_aa: CASSRWTGFAEAFF; cdr3_nt: TGTGCCAGCAGCCGGTGGACAGGGTTTGCTGAAGCTTTCTTT; v_call: TRBV2; d_call: TRBD1; j_call: TRBJ1-1; clone_size: .
cdr3_aa: CAWSVTGRTEAFF; cdr3_nt: TGTGCCTGGAGTGTGACAGGGCGGACTGAAGCTTTCTTT; v_call: TRBV30; d_call: TRBD1; j_call: TRBJ1-1; clone_size: .
cdr3_aa: CASSLRLAGMTETQYF; cdr3_nt: TGTGCCAGCAGCTTACGACTAGCGGGTATGACGGAGACCCAGTACTTC; v_call: TRBV11-3; d_call: TRBD2; j_call: TRBJ2-5; clone_size: .
cdr3_aa: CAILAGLAGGETQYF; cdr3_nt: TGCGCCATCTTGGCGGGACTAGCGGGAGGAGAGACCCAGTACTTC; v_call: TRBV5-1; d_call: TRBD2; j_call: TRBJ2-5; clone_size: .
cdr3_aa: CASSIAADSYEQYF; cdr3_nt: TGTGCCAGTAGTATCGCGGCTGACTCCTACGAGCAGTACTTC; v_call: TRBV19; d_call: .; j_call: TRBJ2-7; clone_size: .
cdr3_aa: CAWSVLSGRGTNEQFF; cdr3_nt: TGTGCCTGGAGTGTACTAAGTGGGAGGGGCACCAATGAGCAGTTCTTC; v_call: TRBV30; d_call: TRBD2; j_call: TRBJ2-1; clone_size: few
cdr3_aa: CASSQEVQGATNTEAFF; cdr3_nt: TGTGCCAGCAGCCAAGAAGTACAGGGGGCTACTAACACTGAAGCTTTCTTT; v_call: TRBV4-2; d_call: TRBD1; j_call: TRBJ1-1; clone_size: .
cdr3_aa: CASSVASGLTNSYNEQFF; cdr3_nt: TGTGCCAGCAGCGTAGCTAGCGGGTTGACTAACTCCTACAATGAGCAGTTCTTC; v_call: TRBV9; d_call: TRBD2; j_call: TRBJ2-1; clone_size: .
cdr3_aa: CASSRARDYTDTQYF; cdr3_nt: TGTGCCAGCAGCCGGGCCCGGGACTACACAGATACGCAGTATTTT; v_call: TRBV7-3; d_call: TRBD2; j_call: TRBJ2-3; clone_size: .
cdr3_aa: CASSVGLSNEKLFF; cdr3_nt: TGTGCCAGCAGCGTAGGACTTTCCAATGAAAAACTGTTTTTT; v_call: TRBV7-2; d_call: .; j_call: TRBJ1-4; clone_size: once
cdr3_aa: CASSLFPQAGGLAYGYTF; cdr3_nt: TGTGCCAGCAGCTTATTCCCGCAAGCAGGGGGATTAGCCTATGGCTACACCTTC; v_call: TRBV7-6; d_call: TRBD1; j_call: TRBJ1-2; clone_size: few
cdr3_aa: CASSEDSNSPLHF; cdr3_nt: TGTGCCAGCAGCGAGGACAGTAATTCACCCCTCCACTTT; v_call: TRBV9; d_call: .; j_call: TRBJ1-6; clone_size: .
cdr3_aa: CASTWTGGADTQYF; cdr3_nt: TGTGCCAGCACCTGGACAGGGGGCGCAGATACGCAGTATTTT; v_call: TRBV6-6; d_call: TRBD1; j_call: TRBJ2-3; clone_size: .
cdr3_aa: CSVVREAYEQYF; cdr3_nt: TGCAGCGTTGTCAGGGAAGCATACGAGCAGTACTTC; v_call: TRBV29-1; d_call: .; j_call: TRBJ2-7; clone_size: once
cdr3_aa: CSVAGENYGYTF; cdr3_nt: TGCAGCGTTGCAGGGGAGAACTATGGCTACACCTTC; v_call: TRBV29-1; d_call: .; j_call: TRBJ1-2; clone_size: few
cdr3_aa: CASSIPGDRTYEQYF; cdr3_nt: TGTGCCAGTAGTATCCCTGGAGACAGGACCTACGAGCAGTACTTC; v_call: TRBV19; d_call: .; j_call: TRBJ2-7; clone_size: .
cdr3_aa: CASSLTSGGAGEQFF; cdr3_nt: TGTGCCAGCAGCTTGACTAGCGGGGGAGCGGGTGAGCAGTTCTTC; v_call: TRBV7-3; d_call: TRBD2; j_call: TRBJ2-1; clone_size: .
cdr3_aa: CAVRERDSGNTIYF; cdr3_nt: TGTGCAGTACGGGAACGGGATTCTGGAAACACCATATATTTT; v_call: TRBV18; d_call: .; j_call: TRBJ1-3; clone_size: .
cdr3_aa: CASHYRASYGYTF; cdr3_nt: TGTGCCAGTCATTACAGGGCCTCTTATGGCTACACCTTC; v_call: TRBV6-6; d_call: .; j_call: TRBJ1-2; clone_size: .
cdr3_aa: CATSIPGLAGGQQFF; cdr3_nt: TGTGCCACCAGCATCCCGGGACTAGCGGGAGGGCAGCAGTTCTTC; v_call: TRBV15; d_call: TRBD2; j_call: TRBJ2-1; clone_size: .
cdr3_aa: CASTPDFNTEAFF; cdr3_nt: TGTGCCAGTACCCCAGATTTTAACACTGAAGCTTTCTTT; v_call: TRBV19; d_call: .; j_call: TRBJ1-1; clone_size: .
cdr3_aa: CASSQVDTYNEQFF; cdr3_nt: TGCGCCAGCAGCCAAGTGGACACCTACAATGAGCAGTTCTTC; v_call: TRBV4-1; d_call: .; j_call: TRBJ2-1; clone_size: .
cdr3_aa: CASSSDRAYGELFF; cdr3_nt: TGTGCCAGCAGCTCCGACAGGGCTTACGGGGAGCTGTTTTTT; v_call: TRBV5-5; d_call: TRBD1; j_call: TRBJ2-2; clone_size: .
cdr3_aa: CASRLRDRVPYEQYF; cdr3_nt: TGTGCCAGCAGACTCCGGGACAGGGTACCCTACGAGCAGTACTTC; v_call: TRBV11-2; d_call: TRBD1; j_call: TRBJ2-7; clone_size: few
cdr3_aa: CASSRDRENTEAFF; cdr3_nt: TGTGCCAGTAGTAGGGACAGGGAGAACACTGAAGCTTTCTTT; v_call: TRBV19; d_call: TRBD1; j_call: TRBJ1-1; clone_size: .
cdr3_aa: CASSAQREADTQYF; cdr3_nt: TGTGCCAGCAGTGCCCAGCGGGAGGCAGATACGCAGTATTTT; v_call: TRBV6-4; d_call: TRBD2; j_call: TRBJ2-3; clone_size: .
cdr3_aa: CASSFLAGVYEQYF; cdr3_nt: TGTGCCAGCAGTTTCTTAGCGGGAGTCTACGAGCAGTACTTC; v_call: TRBV27; d_call: TRBD2; j_call: TRBJ2-7; clone_size: once
cdr3_aa: CASSTEDRGSTEAFF; cdr3_nt: TGTGCCAGTAGTACCGAGGACAGGGGATCCACTGAAGCTTTCTTT; v_call: TRBV19; d_call: TRBD1; j_call: TRBJ1-1; clone_size: .
cdr3_aa: CASSLDRHYEQYF; cdr3_nt: TGTGCCAGCAGCCTTGACAGACACTACGAGCAGTACTTC; v_call: TRBV5-4; d_call: .; j_call: TRBJ2-7; clone_size: .
cdr3_aa: CATRPGGTDTQYF; cdr3_nt: TGTGCCACCCGTCCGGGGGGCACAGATACGCAGTATTTT; v_call: TRBV6-5; d_call: .; j_call: TRBJ2-3; clone_size: .
cdr3_aa: CASAARQGETGYTF; cdr3_nt: TGTGCCAGTGCGGCTCGGCAGGGTGAGACCGGCTACACCTTC; v_call: TRBV2; d_call: .; j_call: TRBJ1-2; clone_size: .
cdr3_aa: CASSFGRQGNGYTF; cdr3_nt: TGTGCCAGCAGCTTTGGGAGACAGGGCAATGGCTACACCTTC; v_call: TRBV5-4; d_call: TRBD1; j_call: TRBJ1-2; clone_size: once
cdr3_aa: CASSWDRRSEQYF; cdr3_nt: TGTGCCAGCAGCTGGGACAGACGGAGCGAGCAGTACTTC; v_call: TRBV11-3; d_call: TRBD1; j_call: TRBJ2-7; clone_size: once
cdr3_aa: CASSFVSGKGVKAQYF; cdr3_nt: TGTGCCAGCAGCTTCGTGTCGGGGAAGGGGGTAAAAGCGCAGTATTTT; v_call: TRBV5-6; d_call: .; j_call: TRBJ2-3; clone_size: .
cdr3_aa: CASSLGGPSAYGYTF; cdr3_nt: TGTGCCAGCAGCTTGGGGGGCCCGTCCGCCTATGGCTACACCTTC; v_call: TRBV5-4; d_call: .; j_call: TRBJ1-2; clone_size: .
cdr3_aa: CSVYRPPKSSYNEQFF; cdr3_nt: TGCAGCGTTTACCGCCCGCCCAAGAGCTCCTACAATGAGCAGTTCTTC; v_call: TRBV29-1; d_call: .; j_call: TRBJ2-1; clone_size: .
cdr3_aa: CASSPLITSTDTQYF; cdr3_nt: TGTGCTAGCAGCCCCCTGATCACTAGCACAGATACGCAGTATTTT; v_call: TRBV7-7; d_call: .; j_call: TRBJ2-3; clone_size: .